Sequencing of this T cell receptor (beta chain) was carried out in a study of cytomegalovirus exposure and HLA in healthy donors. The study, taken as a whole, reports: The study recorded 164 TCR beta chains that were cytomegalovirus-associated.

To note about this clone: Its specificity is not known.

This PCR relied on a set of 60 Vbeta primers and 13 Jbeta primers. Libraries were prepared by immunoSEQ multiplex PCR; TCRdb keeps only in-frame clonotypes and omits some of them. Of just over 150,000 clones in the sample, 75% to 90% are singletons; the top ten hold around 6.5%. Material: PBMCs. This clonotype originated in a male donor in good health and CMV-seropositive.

The CDR3 reads CASSYKPSDEQYF. In DNA, the CDR3 is TGTGCCAGCAGTTACAAACCCTCGGACGAGCAGTACTTC. This chain links TRBV6-5 with TRBJ2-7; D unclear. CDR1 is MNHEY, CDR2 SVGAGI, per germline. The CDR3 has 13 residues. The V end lost 2 bases, the J end lost 5 bases, and 10 bases lay between the germline ends.